The T cell receptor beta chain described here comes from a study of early T cells in non-severe SARS-CoV-2 infection. In the study overall: The input, bulk RNA from unsorted whole blood, was sequenced, and chains were unpaired.

Individual cDNA molecules carried attached unique molecular identifiers. TCRdb analysed the 5' RACE reads with MiXCR anew, one entry per CDR3 protein. The table records about 33,000 distinct CDR3 sequences, about 7% of them present only once. The CDR3 has 16 amino acids. Germline assignment: CDR1 MRHNA and CDR2 SNTAGT. The trim removed 0 bases at V and 3 bases at J, leaving 2 bases unmatched. Study-wide findings and caveats: VDJdb matches were skewed toward anti-spike CD8 T cell responses.

This clonotype counts as medium-sized (0.01 to 0.1%). Antigen unknown. The receptor was derived from an adult who was a healthcare worker with PCR-confirmed SARS-CoV-2 infection or an uninfected control (not recorded which). The chain combines TRBV6-4 with TRBJ2-2; 9 bases map to TRBD2. The sample comprised whole blood. CDR3 protein: CASSDSIAGDTGELFF. Here the CDR3 DNA reads TGTGCCAGCAGTGACTCGATAGCGGGAGACACCGGGGAGCTGTTTTTT.